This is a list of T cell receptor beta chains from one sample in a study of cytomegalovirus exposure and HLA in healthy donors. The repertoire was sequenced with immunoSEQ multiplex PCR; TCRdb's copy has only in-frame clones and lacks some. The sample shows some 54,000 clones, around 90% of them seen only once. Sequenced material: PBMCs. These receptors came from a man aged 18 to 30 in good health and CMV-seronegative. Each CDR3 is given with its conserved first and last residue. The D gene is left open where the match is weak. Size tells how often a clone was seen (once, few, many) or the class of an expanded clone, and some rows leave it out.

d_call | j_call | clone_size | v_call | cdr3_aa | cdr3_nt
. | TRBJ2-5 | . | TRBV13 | CASSLGIERETQYF | TGTGCCAGCAGCTTAGGCATAGAGCGGGAGACCCAGTACTTC
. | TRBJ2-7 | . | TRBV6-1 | CASLGQAAYEQYF | TGTGCCAGTCTGGGACAAGCCGCCTACGAGCAGTACTTC
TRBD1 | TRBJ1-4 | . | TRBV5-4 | CASSRRSGGNGEKLFF | TGTGCCAGCAGCCGTCGTTCAGGGGGCAATGGTGAAAAACTGTTTTTT
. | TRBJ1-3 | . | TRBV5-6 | CASSIRFRVTGNTIYF | TGTGCCAGCAGCATCCGCTTCAGGGTAACTGGAAACACCATATATTTT
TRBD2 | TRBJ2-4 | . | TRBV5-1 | CASSEGLAVKNIQYF | TGCGCCAGCAGCGAGGGTCTAGCGGTCAAAAACATTCAGTACTTC
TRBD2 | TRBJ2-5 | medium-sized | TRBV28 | CASSLTSGGQETQYF | TGTGCCAGCAGTTTGACTAGCGGGGGACAAGAGACCCAGTACTTC
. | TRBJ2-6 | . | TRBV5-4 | CASSLGLGGVLFAGANVLTF | TGTGCCAGCAGCTTAGGGTTAGGGGGGGTGTTATTTGCTGGGGCCAACGTCCTGACTTTC
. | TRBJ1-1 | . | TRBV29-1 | CSVDGVGYRVWDTEAFF | TGCAGCGTTGATGGGGTGGGTTACAGGGTGTGGGACACTGAAGCTTTCTTT
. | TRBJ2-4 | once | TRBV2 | CASSNQGSANIQYF | TGTGCCAGCAGTAACCAGGGTTCGGCCAACATTCAGTACTTC
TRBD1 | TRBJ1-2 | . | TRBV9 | CASSTGEYGYTF | TGTGCCAGCAGCACAGGGGAGTATGGCTACACCTTC
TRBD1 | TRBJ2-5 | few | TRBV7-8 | CASSGYRGRGETQYF | TGTGCCAGCAGCGGCTACAGGGGGCGCGGAGAGACCCAGTACTTC
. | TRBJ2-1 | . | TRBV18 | CASSRENNEQFF | TGTGCCAGCTCTCGTGAGAACAATGAGCAGTTCTTC
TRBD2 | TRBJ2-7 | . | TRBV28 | CASSASGRAGYEQYF | TGTGCCAGCAGCGCTAGCGGGAGGGCAGGCTACGAGCAGTACTTC
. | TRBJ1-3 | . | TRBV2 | CASSEGQANSGNTIYF | TGTGCCAGCAGTGAAGGACAGGCGAACTCTGGAAACACCATATATTTT
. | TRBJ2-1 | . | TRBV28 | CASSLAPSWRQFF | TGTGCCAGCAGTTTAGCCCCTAGTTGGCGTCAGTTCTTC
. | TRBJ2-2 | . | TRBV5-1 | CASRPLGGELFF | TGCGCCAGCAGACCACTAGGCGGGGAGCTGTTTTTT
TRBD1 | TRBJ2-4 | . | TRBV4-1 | CASSPTGGFIVNIQYF | TGCGCCAGCAGCCCTACAGGGGGATTTATTGTGAACATTCAGTACTTC
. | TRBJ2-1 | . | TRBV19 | CASSTGHYNEQFF | TGTGCCAGTAGTACGGGACACTACAATGAGCAGTTCTTC
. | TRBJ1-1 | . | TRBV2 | CASRPYRELITEAFF | TGTGCCAGCCGCCCCTACAGGGAGTTAATTACTGAAGCTTTCTTT
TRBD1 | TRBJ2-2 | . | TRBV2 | CASSYKGAGELFF | TGTGCCAGCAGTTATAAGGGGGCGGGGGAGCTGTTTTTT